Presented here are 14 T cell receptor beta chains from one specimen sequenced in a study of beta chain features in type 1 diabetes. cDNA synthesis used the whole RNA isolate, giving expressed TCRB sequences. Sequenced by immunoSEQ multiplex PCR; TCRdb stores in-frame clones only, minus some. The table has hundreds of thousands of clones, 15% to 20% seen once. The sample consisted of naive CD4+ T cells from blood. Receptors were obtained from a woman under 30 in good health.

This clone has only a few counts. The rearrangement uses TRBV15 and TRBJ2-1, with D maybe TRBD2 (6 bases). Trimming left V 0 bases short and J 14 bases short, with 20 bases between. The CDR3 is 15 amino acids. Germline CDR1 and CDR2: LNHNV and YYDKDF (reference sequence). The CDR3, as DNA: TGTGCCACCAGCAGAGATGGGCCCCACCGGGACTCGAAGTTCTTC. Protein product: CATSRDGPHRDSKFF.

This clone has just a few counts. The sample holds other DNA sequences that translate to the same CDR3. V is TRBV6-5 and J is TRBJ2-7; 8 bases fit TRBD2. The CDR3 totals 16 residues. With 3 bases clipped from V and 1 base from J, the junction kept 8 bases outside the gene matches. Germline CDR1 reads MNHEY; CDR2 reads SVGAGI. CDR3 protein: CASSYSLAGESYEQYF. The DNA for the CDR3 is TGTGCCAGCAGTTATTCTCTAGCGGGCGAATCCTACGAGCAGTACTTC.

This clone was seen a few times. The chain uses TRBV5-4 and TRBJ2-3, with D maybe TRBD1 (6 bases). Germline V gene lookup returns CDR1 SGHNT and CDR2 YYREEE (reference sequence). Trimming took 3 bases from V and 4 from J, leaving 9 bases between them. This CDR3 is built from 13 residues. The CDR3 sequence: CASSSQGSDTQYF. In DNA, the CDR3 is TGTGCCAGCAGCTCCCAGGGGTCAGATACGCAGTATTTT.

The chain joins TRBV7-9 to TRBJ1-1; the D is unclear. CDR1 SEHNR and CDR2 FQNEAQ come from the germline V gene (reference sequence). This CDR3 contains 14 residues. Trimming took off 1 base at V and 7 bases at J, with 13 bases between the two ends. CDR3 protein: CASSLDSRVYEAFF. CDR3 bases: TGTGCCAGCAGCTTAGACAGTAGAGTTTATGAAGCTTTCTTT.

The table lists this clone with a few counts. J is TRBJ2-1 and V is TRBV19, with D tentatively TRBD1 or TRBD2 (6 bases each). Between the trimmed V and J ends, which lost 1 base and 7 bases, there was a span of 11 bases. The CDR3 sequence is 14 residues long. Germline V CDR1 and CDR2: LNHDA, SQIVND (reference sequence). The CDR3 loop is CASSIVKGGNEQFF. Written as DNA, the CDR3 is TGTGCCAGTAGTATAGTTAAGGGGGGAAATGAGCAGTTCTTC.

This chain uses TRBV6-5 with TRBJ1-5, with a possible D match to TRBD1 (5 bases). The CDR3 has 16 residues. The V end was cut by 2 bases, the J end by 0 bases, with 11 bases between. Germline CDR1 is MNHEY and CDR2 is SVGAGI. The CDR3 sequence: CASSYVWTPSNQPQHF. CDR3 nucleotide sequence: TGTGCCAGCAGTTACGTTTGGACACCTAGCAATCAGCCCCAGCATTTT.

This clone was recorded a few times. Other nucleotide sequences from this sample produce the same CDR3. V and J are TRBV2 and TRBJ2-7, with D unresolved. This CDR3 comprises 13 residues. Germline CDR1 is SNHLY and CDR2 is FYNNEI. With 6 bases removed from V and 2 bases from J, the gap between germline ends came to 11 bases. The CDR3 DNA reads as TGTGCCAGCAGGACGGGCGGACCCTACGAGCAGTACTTC. It codes for CASRTGGPYEQYF.

This chain links TRBV7-2 with TRBJ2-1, with 7 nucleotides matching TRBD1. The CDR3 spans 17 residues. Germline values: CDR1 SGHTA, CDR2 FQGNSA. The ends lost 2 bases at V and 7 bases at J; junction bases unmatched: 14. The CDR3 nucleotides are TGTGCCAGCAGCTTACCCCATCAACAGGGGTCGTGGAATGAGCAGTTCTTC. Its translation: CASSLPHQQGSWNEQFF.

This clone was found a few times. The junction and the germline gene differ at one end; a read error may be behind it. V is TRBV29-1 and J is TRBJ2-5; no definite D call. Per germline, CDR1 SQVTM and CDR2 ANQGSEA. This CDR3 comprises 13 residues. CDR3 nucleotide sequence: TGCAGCGTTGGTGGTCAGACCCAAGTGACCCAGTACTTC. Translation gives CSVGGQTQVTQYF. The variable domain in full, completed from reference TRBV29-1 and TRBJ2-5, reads SAVISQKPSRDICQRGTSLTIQCQVDSQVTMMFWYRQQPGQSLTLIATANQGSEATYESGFVIDKFPISRPNLTFSTLTVSNMSPEDSSIYLCSVGGQTQVTQYFGPGTRLLVL.

This clone was found a few times. The rearrangement links TRBV6-5 to TRBJ2-6; D is unresolved. V was pared by 1 base and J by 2 bases, with 6 bases between. The CDR3 runs 15 residues. In germline, CDR1 is MNHEY, CDR2 SVGAGI. CDR3 protein: CASSYYKAGANVLTF. The CDR3 bases are TGTGCCAGCAGTTACTATAAGGCTGGGGCCAACGTCCTGACTTTC.

The chain's CDR3 is CAISESNRDYNEQFF. The CDR3 nucleotides are TGTGCCATCAGTGAGTCGAACAGGGACTACAATGAGCAGTTCTTC. This sequence joins TRBV10-3 and TRBJ2-1; D is possibly TRBD1 (6 bases). The CDR3 spans 15 residues. V shed 0 bases and J shed 3 bases, with 9 bases lying between them. From germline, CDR1 is ENHRY and CDR2 SYGVKD.

About this clone itself: This may come from a read error, since a much larger clone is one base off. This chain uses TRBV7-3 with TRBJ1-5; D not certain. V lost 1 base, J lost 1 base, and 2 bases lay in between. The CDR3 has 13 residues. Per germline, CDR1 SGHTA and CDR2 FQGTGA. In DNA, the CDR3 is TGTGCCAGCAGCTTAAACAGCAATCAGCCCCAGCATTTT. It encodes CASSLNSNQPQHF.

This chain connects TRBV4-2 to TRBJ2-2, with 12 bases identical to TRBD1. This CDR3 is built from 18 residues. The germline gives CDR1 LGHNA, CDR2 YNFKEQ. V lost 0 bases and J lost 3; bases outside the gene matches: 5. CDR3 DNA: TGTGCCAGCAGCCAAGAGTGGGGACAGGGGGCGCACACCGGGGAGCTGTTTTTT. It codes for CASSQEWGQGAHTGELFF.

This chain links TRBV6-1 with TRBJ2-1; D not resolved. Germline CDR1 MNHNS, CDR2 SASEGT. The CDR3 has 17 residues. V was cut by 3 bases and J by 2 bases, with 17 bases left in between. CDR3 nucleotide sequence: TGTGCCAGCAGTGAGAGGCGCCACGGAGCCCCCTACAATGAGCAGTTCTTC. The encoded protein is CASSERRHGAPYNEQFF.